This T cell receptor (beta chain) was observed in a study of identical twins (dated by TCRdb to about 2016). In the study overall: To test whether fetal clonotypes persist, this study deep-sequenced TCR alpha and beta repertoires from monozygotic twins, from unrelated adults of various ages, and from cord blood. Replicate twin experiments were performed at different times using different library preparation protocols to rule out contamination. Study-wide findings and limitations: Zero-insertion analyses could be partly confounded by invariant T cells such as MAIT and iNKT, although diverse VJ usage argued against such confounding for most clonotypes. Because the same donors could not be followed over many years, the conclusions depended on cross-sectional statistical analysis. A weaker excess of twin sharing was found in beta out-of-frame sequences because the signal-to-noise ratio was lowered by fewer shared sequences. Compared with coincidental sharing between unrelated individuals, out-of-frame TCR alpha sequences shared between twins showed an excess of sequences with low generation probability. In monozygotic twins, out-of-frame TCR alpha sharing was systematically underestimated by recombination models, although the models agreed with sharing between unrelated individuals. Abundant cord blood beta clonotypes carried fewer insertions; young adult naive repertoires showed a weaker similar trend, while memory repertoires showed none.

Every donor in the study was a healthy Caucasian. Three pairs of female monozygotic twins, all aged about 18 to 30 years, were included in the twin cohort. Peripheral blood mononuclear cells were the source from which RNA for the TCR libraries was isolated. The germline V gene gives CDR1 as SGHRS and CDR2 as YFSETQ. The CDR3 covers 15 residues, taking in both the cysteine and the phenylalanine. The entry retains the CDR3 DNA only, 45 bases that are in frame from base 1. V is pared back by 0 bases and J by 3 bases, with 11 bases lying between the germline termini. Libraries were built with 5' RACE. Sequencer: Illumina HiSeq 2000. Template switching added a universal primer binding site, and the final cDNA carried a unique molecular identifier that allowed TCR cDNA molecules to be counted accurately. Specific primers in the conserved constant-segment region were used to synthesize first-strand cDNA for TCR alpha and beta chains. To control for contamination, each cDNA library was double barcoded with a SMART-Mk sample barcode plus Illumina barcodes. TruSeq adapter sequences and Illumina sample barcodes were added in two successive PCR steps. The Illumina HiSeq platform was used with custom primers to sequence TCR alpha and beta cDNA libraries. In the paper's pipeline: Unique molecular identifiers were extracted from raw reads with MiGEC, and CDR3 positions were determined with MiXCR. Recombination models were inferred per individual with the repgenHMM and IGoR tools using an EM algorithm. The analysis of shared clonotypes was done with the tcR package in R, with sharing normalized by the product of cloneset sizes. To study raw recombination without the effects of thymic and clonal selection, out-of-frame nonproductive sequences were analyzed. TCRdb took the public reads, trimmed them with fastp at Q25, ran MiXCR for clone calling and kept in-frame beta chains. Here each entry gathers all rows of one CDR3 protein and keeps the most common genes and DNA. The V and J calls follow TCRdb's processing rather than the paper's. In this sample the table shows hundreds of thousands of distinct CDR3 sequences, about 20% of which occur a single time. The ten most abundant clones make up under 15% of the sample.

A word on this clonotype: Its binding antigen is unknown. No per-base quality is available; no much larger clone lies one base away.

The same sample was also used in a study of T cells expressing NK-cell markers. The second study's authors report: In sorted CD3+CD56+NKG2C+, CD3+CD56+NKG2C- and CD3+CD56-NKG2C+ T-cell subsets from several donors, TCR beta-chain repertoires were profiled. Most of the eight sequenced donors were HCMV-seropositive and one was HCMV-seronegative. In several experiments an anti-gammadeltaTCR antibody was added to restrict sorting to alphabetaTCR-expressing T cells. In over five donors, the dominant CD3+CD56+NKG2C+ clonotypes were among the top 10 CD8+ clonotypes and accounted for about 1.0-7.0% of CD8+ T cells. Those dominant clonotypes were again the most abundant among CD3+CD56-NKG2C+ cells in a handful of donors, at about 28.3-65%. Whether the expanded NKG2C-expressing T cell clones were specific for HCMV antigens remained unclear. Randomly selected healthy volunteers, three men and five women, were used as the eight sequenced donors. HCMV serostatus was determined by detecting HCMV-specific IgG in serum with a commercial ELISA kit. Bulk peripheral blood T-cell repertoires were additionally sequenced from unsorted PBMC for over 5 donors. MIGEC handled demultiplexing of the reads and grouping by UMI, while MiTCR was used to assemble and quantify clonotypes. To exclude erroneous sequences, only TCR cDNA sequences supported by at least two reads were retained. The tcR package was used for downstream repertoire analysis, with clonotypes matched between fractions based on CDR3 nucleotide sequence plus V segment. VDJmatch was used to annotate antigen specificity against VDJdb, with one amino acid substitution in CDR3 permitted.

Sequencing was performed on PBMCs. The TCR comes from a woman aged 18-29 years in good health. The V and J segments used are TRBV5-1 and TRBJ2-3; TRBD1 is possibly the D segment (5 matching bases). CDR3 reads: CASSLVPGWTDTQYF. The nucleotides are TGCGCCAGCAGCTTGGTCCCAGGGTGGACAGATACGCAGTATTTT.